These 18 T cell receptor beta chains originate from one sample sequenced in a study of technical replicates of blood from a handful of donors. Assay: immunoSEQ multiplex PCR; the TCRdb copy retains only in-frame clones and omits some. In the table there are some 60,000 clones, over 85% of which are singletons. The sequenced sample consisted of PBMCs. Every receptor here comes from a human donor in good health. Some clones in this sample may be carry-over from other donors' samples.

The CDR3 reads CASSPGGSSPLHF. The CDR3, as DNA: TGTGCCAGCAGCCCCGGGGGATCTTCACCCCTCCACTTT. The rearrangement joins TRBV7-3 to TRBJ1-6; D might be TRBD1 (5 bases). Germline V gene sequence: CDR1 SGHTA, CDR2 FQGTGA. The CDR3 has 13 residues. V was clipped by 5 bases and J by 9 bases, with 11 bases between them.

The genes are TRBV11-3 and TRBJ2-1; D remains ambiguous. Between the trimmed V and J ends, which lost 5 bases and 0 bases, there was a span of 11 bases. Per germline, CDR1 SGHNT and CDR2 YENEEA. The CDR3 extends over 15 amino acids. The CDR3 region has the DNA TGTGCCAGCAGCCCCCGGGTGGGCTCCTACAATGAGCAGTTCTTC. As protein: CASSPRVGSYNEQFF.

This clone has only one observation. The chain joins TRBV30 to TRBJ1-5; 9 nucleotides line up with TRBD1. The germline gives CDR1 GTSNPN, CDR2 SVGIG (reference sequence). The junction had 19 bases not matched to a gene; V was cut back by 1 base and J by 6 bases. The CDR3 covers 19 residues. The CDR3: CAWSEIRPAGTGLAQPQHF. The DNA of the CDR3 is TGTGCCTGGAGTGAGATCCGACCCGCCGGGACAGGGCTGGCTCAGCCCCAGCATTTT.

This clone was seen just once. V is TRBV19 and J is TRBJ2-1, with a possible D match to TRBD2 (5 bases). This CDR3 has 13 amino acids. Looked up from germline, CDR1 is LNHDA and CDR2 is SQIVND (reference sequence). With 5 bases removed from V and 8 bases from J, the gap between germline ends came to 13 bases. CDR3 residues: CASSYPPRDEQFF. The CDR3 DNA follows: TGTGCCAGTAGTTACCCGCCGAGGGATGAGCAGTTCTTC. Drawing the rest from reference TRBV19 and TRBJ2-1, the complete variable domain is DGGITQSPKYLFRKEGQNVTLSCEQNLNHDAMYWYRQDPGQGLRLIYYSQIVNDFQKGDIAEGYSVSREKKESFPLTVTSAQKNPTAFYLCASSYPPRDEQFFGPGTRLTVL.

The gene calls are TRBV19 and TRBJ1-1; D might be TRBD1 (6 bases). CDR3 length equals 14 residues. Between the trimmed V and J ends, which lost 4 bases and 5 bases, there was a span of 14 bases. Germline assignment: CDR1 LNHDA and CDR2 SQIVND (reference sequence). CDR3 residues: CASSTIQGKTEAFF. The CDR3 bases are TGTGCCAGTAGTACGATACAGGGAAAAACTGAAGCTTTCTTT.

The gene calls are TRBV10-3 and TRBJ2-3; tentatively, D is TRBD1 (6 bases). Between the trimmed V and J ends, which lost 4 bases and 0 bases, there was a span of 8 bases. The CDR3 consists of 14 residues. CDR1 and CDR2 (germline): ENHRY, SYGVKD. In DNA, the CDR3 is TGTGCCATCAGTGTGGGGACAAGCACAGATACGCAGTATTTT. Translation: CAISVGTSTDTQYF.

The V gene is TRBV4-1, the J gene TRBJ1-4, with D possibly TRBD1 on 6 matching bases. The CDR3 totals 17 residues. V lost 1 base to trimming and J lost 8 bases, with 20 bases between them. Germline lookup yields CDR1 MGHRA and CDR2 YSYEKL. CDR3 DNA sequence: TGCGCCAGCAGCCAAGCTAACAGTTCCAGGGGTCGCGAAAAACTGTTTTTT. Protein sequence: CASSQANSSRGREKLFF.

A single count supports this clone. This chain joins TRBV19 and TRBJ2-3; 7 bases fit TRBD1. Germline loops: CDR1 LNHDA, CDR2 SQIVND (reference sequence). The CDR3 runs to 14 residues. The V and J ends lost 6 bases and 2 bases, in that order; junction bases with no gene match: 5. The CDR3 here is CASSRGSHTDTQYF. The CDR3 DNA is TGTGCCAGTAGCAGGGGGTCCCACACAGATACGCAGTATTTT.

This chain uses TRBV6-5 with TRBJ1-1; D is unresolved. V was pared by 8 bases and J by 4 bases, with 14 bases between. Germline V gene sequence: CDR1 MNHEY, CDR2 SVGAGI. This CDR3 is 13 amino acids long. CDR3 DNA: TGTGCCAGCCTCCCCGGCCGGGGCACTGAAGCTTTCTTT. The encoded protein is CASLPGRGTEAFF.

The genes are TRBV4-2 and TRBJ1-6, with 9 positions matching TRBD1. Germline lookup yields CDR1 LGHNA and CDR2 YNFKEQ. V shed 8 bases, J shed 4 bases, and the junction held 3 bases outside the gene matches. The CDR3 spans 14 residues. The CDR3 nucleotides are TGTGCCAGCTGGGGACAGGGATATAATTCACCCCTCCACTTT. This codes for CASWGQGYNSPLHF.

This chain joins TRBV13 and TRBJ2-3, with D possibly matching TRBD2 (5 bases). CDR1 and CDR2 (germline): PRHDT, FYEKMQ (reference sequence). CDR3 length equals 12 residues. The ends were cut back, 5 bases at V and 6 bases at J, with 9 bases in the middle. The CDR3 sequence is CASSITGDTQYF. The CDR3 DNA follows: TGTGCCAGCAGCATTACGGGGGATACGCAGTATTTT.

The chain employs TRBV2 and TRBJ2-7; 9 bases agree with TRBD2. Per germline, CDR1 SNHLY and CDR2 FYNNEI. This CDR3 spans 12 amino acids. The trim removed 11 bases at V and 0 bases at J, leaving 2 bases unmatched. CDR3 DNA: TGTGCCGGCGGGAGGGCCTCCTACGAGCAGTACTTC. It encodes CAGGRASYEQYF. The variable domain in full, completed from reference TRBV2 and TRBJ2-7, reads EPEVTQTPSHQVTQMGQEVILRCVPISNHLYFYWYRQILGQKVEFLVSFYNNEISEKSEIFDDQFSVERPDGSNFTLKIRSTKLEDSAMYFCAGGRASYEQYFGPGTRLTVT.

This clone was seen only once. The V gene is TRBV7-9, the J gene TRBJ1-5; perhaps TRBD1 as D (6 bases). Germline CDR1 is SEHNR and CDR2 is FQNEAQ (reference sequence). This CDR3 contains 15 residues. V gave up 5 bases and J gave up 3 bases, with 14 bases separating them. The CDR3 reads CASSAWTVDNQPQHF. The DNA for the CDR3 is TGTGCCAGCAGCGCCTGGACAGTCGACAATCAGCCCCAGCATTTT.

The rearrangement uses TRBV5-6 and TRBJ1-6; D ambiguous. V lost 1 base to trimming and J lost 7 bases, with 12 bases between them. Germline assignment: CDR1 SGHDT and CDR2 YYEEEE. The CDR3 is made up of 15 amino acids. CDR3: CASSLRGSVNSPLHF. The CDR3 DNA follows: TGTGCCAGCAGCTTGCGCGGCAGCGTAAATTCACCCCTCCACTTT.

This sequence joins TRBV7-6 and TRBJ2-5, with 11 bases fitting TRBD2. V trimming: 6 bases; J trimming: 4 bases; junction bases outside the gene matches: 10. CDR3 size: 16 residues. CDR1 is SGHVS and CDR2 is FNYEAQ in the germline V gene. DNA for the CDR3: TGTGCCAGCAGGCGCGTTAGCGGGAGGGTTAGAGAGACCCAGTACTTC. The encoded protein is CASRRVSGRVRETQYF.

The chain recombines TRBV10-1 with TRBJ2-3, with a possible D match to TRBD2 (6 bases). Germline V gene data show CDR1 as WNHNN and CDR2 as SYGVQD (reference sequence). V shed 4 bases and J shed 6 bases, with 14 bases lying between them. This CDR3 spans 14 amino acids. The CDR3, as DNA: TGCGCCAGCAGTGCGCAACTAGCAGGGGATACGCAGTATTTT. It yields the protein CASSAQLAGDTQYF.

This clone was found once. V is TRBV7-9 and J is TRBJ1-5; tentatively, D is TRBD1 (5 bases). V was shortened by 2 bases and J by 5 bases, with 10 bases between the two germline ends. CDR1 is SEHNR and CDR2 is FQNEAQ in the germline V gene (reference sequence). The CDR3 loop spans 14 amino acids. The CDR3 coding sequence is TGTGCCAGCAGCTTATCGGGGGGGGATCAGCCCCAGCATTTT. Translating gives CASSLSGGDQPQHF.

CDR3 nucleotides: TGTGCCAGCAGACGAAAGGACAGAACATACAATGAGCAGTTCTTC. It encodes CASRRKDRTYNEQFF. The J gene is TRBJ2-1, the V gene TRBV6-1, with D possibly TRBD1 on 6 matching bases. Germline CDR1 is MNHNS and CDR2 is SASEGT. Trimming left V 6 bases short and J 4 bases short, with 16 bases between. The CDR3 is 15 residues long.